Listed below are T cell receptor beta chains from one sample, sequenced in a study of spatial heterogeneity in lung cancer. Each CDR3 protein gets one entry after TCRdb re-called the 5' RACE reads with MiXCR. The table includes approximately 66,000 distinct CDR3 sequences, under 7.5% detected once. The specimen comprised PBMCs, sampled at surgery. The receptors derive from a female donor with early-stage non-small cell lung cancer. Each CDR3 is given with its conserved first and last residue. A D gene is named only where the DNA matches it firmly. Not all rows give a size; the values are once, few, many and, for expanded clones, a class.

cdr3_nt,cdr3_aa,clone_size,j_call,v_call,d_call
TGTGCCAGCAGGGCCACAGGGGGAAACACAGATACGCAGTATTTT,CASRATGGNTDTQYF,many,TRBJ2-3,TRBV6-5,TRBD1
TGTGCCAGCAGGGGGGGACTCAGCACAGATACGCAGTATTTT,CASRGGLSTDTQYF,many,TRBJ2-3,TRBV14,.
TGTGCCAGCGGGACAGCAAATTCACCCCTCCACTTT,CASGTANSPLHF,few,TRBJ1-6,TRBV7-6,TRBD1
TGTGCCAGCAGTTATCAGGGATCCAATCAGCCCCAGCATTTT,CASSYQGSNQPQHF,many,TRBJ1-5,TRBV12-3/TRBV12-4,.
TGCGCCAGCAGCACCCAGGGGTACGAGCAGTACTTC,CASSTQGYEQYF,few,TRBJ2-7,TRBV5-1,.
TGTGCCAGCGAGAAAGGGGGGTATAGCAATCAGCCCCAGCATTTT,CASEKGGYSNQPQHF,few,TRBJ1-5,TRBV12-3/TRBV12-4,.
TGTGCCAGCAGCCGACAGGGACAGGGAAGCTATGGCTACACCTTC,CASSRQGQGSYGYTF,few,TRBJ1-2,TRBV14,TRBD1
TGTGCCAGCAGCTTGGCAGGGGGCATAGCCCCTGAAGCTTTCTTT,CASSLAGGIAPEAFF,.,TRBJ1-1,TRBV11-2,TRBD1
TGTGCCAGCAGTGAAGGCAGTCGGAGCGGCTATGGCTACACCTTC,CASSEGSRSGYGYTF,.,TRBJ1-2,TRBV2,.
TGCGCCAGCAGACCCTCAGGGGAGAGGGAGACCCAGTACTTC,CASRPSGERETQYF,.,TRBJ2-5,TRBV5-1,.
TGTGCCAGCAGCTCGATCTACCAGGGTACGCAGTATTTT,CASSSIYQGTQYF,many,TRBJ2-3,TRBV7-2,.
TGTGCCAGCAGTACTGCAGGGGGCGGCACTGAAGCTTTCTTT,CASSTAGGGTEAFF,many,TRBJ1-1,TRBV12-3/TRBV12-4,TRBD1
TGCAGTGCTAGCCGGGACAGCGGCAATCAGCCCCAGCATTTT,CSASRDSGNQPQHF,few,TRBJ1-5,TRBV20-1,TRBD1
TGCAGCGTTGAAGGTCCTAGGCCGACCCTCACAGATACGCAGTATTTT,CSVEGPRPTLTDTQYF,.,TRBJ2-3,TRBV29-1,.
TGTGCCAGCAGTGGCGGGCGGGGGGCGTATGAGCAGTTCTTC,CASSGGRGAYEQFF,many,TRBJ2-1,TRBV28,TRBD2
TGCAGCTGGACAGGGTTGGCAGATACGCAGTATTTT,CSWTGLADTQYF,many,TRBJ2-3,TRBV29-1,TRBD1
TGTGCCAGCAGCTTAGGACCGGCGGGGGGGTACGAGCAGTACTTC,CASSLGPAGGYEQYF,many,TRBJ2-7,TRBV11-3,TRBD2
TGTGCCACCAGCTTGAAGGACAGGTCTGATATCACAGATACGCAGTATTTT,CATSLKDRSDITDTQYF,.,TRBJ2-3,TRBV15,TRBD1
TGTGCCAACAGTGCGGTCGGGGCGGGAGATACGCAGTATTTT,CANSAVGAGDTQYF,few,TRBJ2-3,TRBV2,.
TGTGCCAGCAGCGCCCGACTAGTACCTAGCGGGACAGATACGCAGTATTTT,CASSARLVPSGTDTQYF,few,TRBJ2-3,TRBV11-2,TRBD2
TGTGCCAGCAGTCCCTGGGACCGTTACTACGAGCAGTACTTC,CASSPWDRYYEQYF,many,TRBJ2-7,TRBV12-3/TRBV12-4,.
TGTGCCATCAAGCGGGATAGCACAGATACGCAGTATTTT,CAIKRDSTDTQYF,.,TRBJ2-3,TRBV2,TRBD2
TGTGCCAGCAGCTCCCTGACTAGCGGGATATCGGAAGAGACCCAGTACTTC,CASSSLTSGISEETQYF,few,TRBJ2-5,TRBV5-6,TRBD2
TGTGCCAGCAGCCAGATAGATACGCAGTATTTT,CASSQIDTQYF,.,TRBJ2-3,TRBV14,.